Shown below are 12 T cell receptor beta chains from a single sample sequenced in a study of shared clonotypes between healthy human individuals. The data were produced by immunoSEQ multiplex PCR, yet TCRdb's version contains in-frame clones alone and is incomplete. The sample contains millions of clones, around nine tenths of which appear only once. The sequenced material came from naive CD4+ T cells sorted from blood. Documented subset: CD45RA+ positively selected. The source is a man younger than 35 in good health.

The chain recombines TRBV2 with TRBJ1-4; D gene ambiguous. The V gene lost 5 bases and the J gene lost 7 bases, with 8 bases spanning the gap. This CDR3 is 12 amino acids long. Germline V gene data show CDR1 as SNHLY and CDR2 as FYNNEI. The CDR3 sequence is CASSILGEKLFF. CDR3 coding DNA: TGTGCCAGCAGTATCCTCGGTGAAAAACTGTTTTTT.

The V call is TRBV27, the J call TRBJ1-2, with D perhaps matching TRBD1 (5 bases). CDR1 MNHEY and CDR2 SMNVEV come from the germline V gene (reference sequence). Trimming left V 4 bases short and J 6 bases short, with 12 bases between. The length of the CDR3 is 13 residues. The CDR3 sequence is CASSSWDLNGYTF. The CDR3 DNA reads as TGTGCCAGCAGTTCATGGGACCTTAATGGCTACACCTTC.

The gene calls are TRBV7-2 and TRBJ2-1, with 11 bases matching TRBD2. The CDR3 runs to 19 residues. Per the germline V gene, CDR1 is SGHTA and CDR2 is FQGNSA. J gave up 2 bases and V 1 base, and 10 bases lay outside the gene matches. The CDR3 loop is CASSLGAGLAAGTYNEQFF. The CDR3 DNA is TGTGCCAGCAGCTTAGGAGCGGGACTAGCGGCGGGAACCTACAATGAGCAGTTCTTC.

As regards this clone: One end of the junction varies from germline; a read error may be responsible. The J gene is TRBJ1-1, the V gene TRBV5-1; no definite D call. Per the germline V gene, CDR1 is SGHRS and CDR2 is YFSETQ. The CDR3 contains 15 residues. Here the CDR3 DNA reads TGCGCCAGCAGCTTGGCCGGACTGATGAAGACTGAAGCTTTCTTT. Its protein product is CASSLAGLMKTEAFF.

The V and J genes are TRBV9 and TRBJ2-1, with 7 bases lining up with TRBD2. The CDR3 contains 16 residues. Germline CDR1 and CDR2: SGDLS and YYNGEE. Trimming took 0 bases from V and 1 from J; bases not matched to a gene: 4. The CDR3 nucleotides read TGTGCCAGCAGCGTAGCCCAGGGACTATCCTACAATGAGCAGTTCTTC. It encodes CASSVAQGLSYNEQFF.

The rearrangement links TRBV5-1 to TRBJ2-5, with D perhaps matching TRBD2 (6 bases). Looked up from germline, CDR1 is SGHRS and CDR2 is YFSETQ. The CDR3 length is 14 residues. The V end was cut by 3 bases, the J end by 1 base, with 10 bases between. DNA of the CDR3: TGCGCCAGCAGCTCGGGACTGACCCAAGAGACCCAGTACTTC. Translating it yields CASSSGLTQETQYF. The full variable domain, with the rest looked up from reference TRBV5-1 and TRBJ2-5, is KAGVTQTPRYLIKTRGQQVTLSCSPISGHRSVSWYQQTPGQGLQFLFEYFSETQRNKGNFPGRFSGRQFSNSRSEMNVSTLELGDSALYLCASSSGLTQETQYFGPGTRLLVL.

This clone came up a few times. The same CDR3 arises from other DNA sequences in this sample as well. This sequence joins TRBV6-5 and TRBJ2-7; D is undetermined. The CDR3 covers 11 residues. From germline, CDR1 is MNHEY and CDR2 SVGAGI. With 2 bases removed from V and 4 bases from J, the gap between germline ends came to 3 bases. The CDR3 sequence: CASSYRYEQYF. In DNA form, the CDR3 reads TGTGCCAGCAGTTACAGATACGAGCAGTACTTC.

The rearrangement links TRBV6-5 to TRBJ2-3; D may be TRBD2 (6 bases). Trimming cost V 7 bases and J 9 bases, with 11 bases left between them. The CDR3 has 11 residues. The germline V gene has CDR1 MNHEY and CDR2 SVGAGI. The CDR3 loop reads CASTPGETQYF. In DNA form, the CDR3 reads TGTGCCAGCACCCCGGGAGAGACGCAGTATTTT.

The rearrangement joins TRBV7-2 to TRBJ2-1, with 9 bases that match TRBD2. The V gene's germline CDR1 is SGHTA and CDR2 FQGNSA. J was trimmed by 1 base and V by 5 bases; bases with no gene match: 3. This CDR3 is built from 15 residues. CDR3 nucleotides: TGTGCCAGCAGCGCAAGCGGGGGGTCCTACAATGAGCAGTTCTTC. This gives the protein CASSASGGSYNEQFF.

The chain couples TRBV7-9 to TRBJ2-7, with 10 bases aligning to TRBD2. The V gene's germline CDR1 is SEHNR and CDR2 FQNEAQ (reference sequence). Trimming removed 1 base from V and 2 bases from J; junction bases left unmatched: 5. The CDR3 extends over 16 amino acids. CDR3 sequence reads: CASSLGPSGRPYEQYF. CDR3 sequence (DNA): TGTGCCAGCAGCTTAGGGCCTAGCGGGAGACCCTACGAGCAGTACTTC.

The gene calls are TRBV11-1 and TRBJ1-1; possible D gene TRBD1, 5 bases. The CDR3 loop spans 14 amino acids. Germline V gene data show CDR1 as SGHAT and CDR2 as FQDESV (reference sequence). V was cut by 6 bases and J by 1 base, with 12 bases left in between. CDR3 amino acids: CASRDYGQNTEAFF. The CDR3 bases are TGTGCCAGCAGGGATTACGGACAGAACACTGAAGCTTTCTTT.

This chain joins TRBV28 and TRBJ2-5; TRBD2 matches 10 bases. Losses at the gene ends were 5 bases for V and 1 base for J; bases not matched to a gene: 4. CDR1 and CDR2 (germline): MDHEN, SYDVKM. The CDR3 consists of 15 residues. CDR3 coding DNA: TGTGCCAGCAGTCTGACTAGCGGGCCCCAAGAGACCCAGTACTTC. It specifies CASSLTSGPQETQYF.